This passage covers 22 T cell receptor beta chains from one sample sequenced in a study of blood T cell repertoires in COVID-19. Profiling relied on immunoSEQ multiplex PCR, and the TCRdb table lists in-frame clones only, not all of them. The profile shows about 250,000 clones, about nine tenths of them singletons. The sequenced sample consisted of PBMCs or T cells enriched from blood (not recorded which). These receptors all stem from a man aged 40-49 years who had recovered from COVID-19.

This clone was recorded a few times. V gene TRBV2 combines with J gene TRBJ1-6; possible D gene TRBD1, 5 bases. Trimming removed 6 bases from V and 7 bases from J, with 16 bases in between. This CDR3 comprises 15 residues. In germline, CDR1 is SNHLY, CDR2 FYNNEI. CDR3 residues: CASRAQGLWNSPLHF. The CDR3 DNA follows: TGTGCCAGCAGAGCTCAGGGTTTATGGAATTCACCCCTCCACTTT.

Written as DNA, the CDR3 is TGTGCCAGCAGCCAAGGCGGGTACAATGAGCAGTTCTTC. It codes for CASSQGGYNEQFF. The genes are TRBV3-1 (or the pseudogene TRBV3-2) and TRBJ2-1; D perhaps matches TRBD2 (5 bases). The CDR3 contains 13 residues. Germline CDR1 and CDR2: LGHDT and YNNKEL (reference sequence). V shed 1 base and J shed 4 bases, with 5 bases lying between them.

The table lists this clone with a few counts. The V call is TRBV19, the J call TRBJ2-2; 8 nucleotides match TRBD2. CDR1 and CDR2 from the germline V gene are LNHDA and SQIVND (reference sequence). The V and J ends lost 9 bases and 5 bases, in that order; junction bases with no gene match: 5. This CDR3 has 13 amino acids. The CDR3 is CASIAGITGELFF. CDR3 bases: TGTGCCAGCATAGCGGGGATAACCGGGGAGCTGTTTTTT.

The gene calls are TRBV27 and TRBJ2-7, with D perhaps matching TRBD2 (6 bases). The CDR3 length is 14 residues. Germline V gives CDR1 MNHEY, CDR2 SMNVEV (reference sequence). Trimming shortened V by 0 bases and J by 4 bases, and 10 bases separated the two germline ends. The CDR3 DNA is TGTGCCAGCAGTTTATCGCGGGATCCTTACGAGCAGTACTTC. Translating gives CASSLSRDPYEQYF.

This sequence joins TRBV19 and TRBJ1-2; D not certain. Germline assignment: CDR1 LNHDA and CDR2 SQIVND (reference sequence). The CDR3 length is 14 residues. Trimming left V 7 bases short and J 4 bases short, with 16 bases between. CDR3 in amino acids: CASTTGLGGYGYTF. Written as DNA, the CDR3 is TGTGCCAGTACCACTGGGCTGGGTGGCTATGGCTACACCTTC.

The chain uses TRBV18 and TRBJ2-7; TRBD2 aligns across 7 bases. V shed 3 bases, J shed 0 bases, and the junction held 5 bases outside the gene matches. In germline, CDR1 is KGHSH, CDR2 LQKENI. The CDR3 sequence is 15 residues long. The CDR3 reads CASSPLAGDSYEQYF. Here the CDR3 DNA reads TGTGCCAGCTCACCTTTGGCGGGAGACTCCTACGAGCAGTACTTC. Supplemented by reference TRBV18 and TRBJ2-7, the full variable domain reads NAGVMQNPRHLVRRRGQEARLRCSPMKGHSHVYWYRQLPEEGLKFMVYLQKENIIDESGMPKERFSAEFPKEGPSILRIQQVVRGDSAAYFCASSPLAGDSYEQYFGPGTRLTVT.

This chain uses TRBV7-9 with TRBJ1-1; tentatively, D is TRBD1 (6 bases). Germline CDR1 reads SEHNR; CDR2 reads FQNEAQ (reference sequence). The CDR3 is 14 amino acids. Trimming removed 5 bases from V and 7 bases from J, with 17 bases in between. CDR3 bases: TGTGCCAGCAGCAGTGCAGGGGTTGGTGGTGAAGCTTTCTTT. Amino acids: CASSSAGVGGEAFF. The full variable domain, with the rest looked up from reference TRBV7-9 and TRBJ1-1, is DTGVSQNPRHKITKRGQNVTFRCDPISEHNRLYWYRQTLGQGPEFLTYFQNEAQLEKSRLLSDRFSAERPKGSFSTLEIQRTEQGDSAMYLCASSSAGVGGEAFFGQGTRLTVV.

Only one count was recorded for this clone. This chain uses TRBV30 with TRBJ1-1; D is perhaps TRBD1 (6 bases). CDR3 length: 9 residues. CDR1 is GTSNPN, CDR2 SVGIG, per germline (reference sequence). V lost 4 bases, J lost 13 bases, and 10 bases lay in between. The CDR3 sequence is CAWIPRGFF. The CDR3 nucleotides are TGTGCCTGGATTCCCAGGGGTTTCTTT.

The CDR3 spells CASSFLEQGNEQFF. Written as DNA, the CDR3 is TGTGCCAGCAGTTTCCTGGAACAGGGGAATGAGCAGTTCTTC. This rearrangement joins TRBV27 to TRBJ2-1, with 7 bases identical to TRBD1. This CDR3 is 14 amino acids long. V shed 3 bases and J 7 bases; nucleotides not matched to a gene: 6. Germline V gives CDR1 MNHEY, CDR2 SMNVEV (reference sequence).

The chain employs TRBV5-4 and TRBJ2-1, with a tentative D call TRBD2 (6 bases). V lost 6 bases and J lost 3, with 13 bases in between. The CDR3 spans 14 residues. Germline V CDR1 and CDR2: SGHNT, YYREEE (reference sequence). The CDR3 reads CASTTPGVYNEQFF. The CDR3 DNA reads TGTGCCAGCACGACCCCGGGAGTCTACAATGAGCAGTTCTTC. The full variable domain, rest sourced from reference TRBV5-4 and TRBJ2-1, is ETGVTQSPTHLIKTRGQQVTLRCSSQSGHNTVSWYQQALGQGPQFIFQYYREEENGRGNFPPRFSGLQFPNYSSELNVNALELDDSALYLCASTTPGVYNEQFFGPGTRLTVL.

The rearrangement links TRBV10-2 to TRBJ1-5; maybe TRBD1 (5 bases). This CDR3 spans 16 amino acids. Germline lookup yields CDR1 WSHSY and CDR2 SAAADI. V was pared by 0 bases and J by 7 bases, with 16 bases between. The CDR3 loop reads CASSESMVRGDQPQHF. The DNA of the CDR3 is TGCGCCAGCAGTGAGTCTATGGTTCGGGGGGACCAGCCCCAGCATTTT.

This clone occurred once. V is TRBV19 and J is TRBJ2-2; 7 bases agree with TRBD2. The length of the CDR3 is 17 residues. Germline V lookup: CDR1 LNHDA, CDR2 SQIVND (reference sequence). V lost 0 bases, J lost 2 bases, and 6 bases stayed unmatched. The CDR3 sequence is CASSIEGTSVNTGELFF. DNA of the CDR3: TGTGCCAGTAGTATAGAGGGTACTAGCGTAAACACCGGGGAGCTGTTTTTT.

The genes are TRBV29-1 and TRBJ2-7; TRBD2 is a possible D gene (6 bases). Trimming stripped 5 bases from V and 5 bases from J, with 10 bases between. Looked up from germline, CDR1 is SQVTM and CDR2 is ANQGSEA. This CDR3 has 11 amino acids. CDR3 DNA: TGCAGCGTTTCTAGCGCCAACGAGCAGTACTTC. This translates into CSVSSANEQYF.

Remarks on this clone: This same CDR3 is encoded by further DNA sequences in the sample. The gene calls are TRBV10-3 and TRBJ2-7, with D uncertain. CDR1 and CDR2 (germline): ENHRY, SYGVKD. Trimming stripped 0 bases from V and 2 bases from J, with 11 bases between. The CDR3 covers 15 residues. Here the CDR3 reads CAISESRDSTYEQYF. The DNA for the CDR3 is TGTGCCATCAGTGAGTCACGAGATTCAACCTACGAGCAGTACTTC.

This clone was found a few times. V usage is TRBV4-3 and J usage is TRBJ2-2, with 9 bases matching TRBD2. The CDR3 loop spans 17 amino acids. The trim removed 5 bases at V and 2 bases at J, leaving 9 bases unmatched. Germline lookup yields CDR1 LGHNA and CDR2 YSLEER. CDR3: CASSFDWRGGNTGELFF. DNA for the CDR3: TGCGCCAGCAGCTTCGACTGGCGGGGGGGAAACACCGGGGAGCTGTTTTTT.

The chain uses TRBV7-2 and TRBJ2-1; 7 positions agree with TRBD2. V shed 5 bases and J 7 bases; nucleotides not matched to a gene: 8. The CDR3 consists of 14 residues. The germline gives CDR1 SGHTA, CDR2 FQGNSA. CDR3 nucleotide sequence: TGTGCCAGCAGCCCGGTGGCGGGGGATAATGAGCAGTTCTTC. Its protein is CASSPVAGDNEQFF. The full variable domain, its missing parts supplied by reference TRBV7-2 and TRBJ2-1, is GAGVSQSPSNKVTEKGKDVELRCDPISGHTALYWYRQSLGQGLEFLIYFQGNSAPDKSGLPSDRFSAERTGGSVSTLTIQRTQQEDSAVYLCASSPVAGDNEQFFGPGTRLTVL.

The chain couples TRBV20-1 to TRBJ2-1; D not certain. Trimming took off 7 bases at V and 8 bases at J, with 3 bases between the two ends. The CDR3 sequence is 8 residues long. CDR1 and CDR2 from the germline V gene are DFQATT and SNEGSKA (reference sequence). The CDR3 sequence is CSVDEQFF. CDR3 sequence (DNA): TGCAGTGTCGATGAGCAGTTCTTC.

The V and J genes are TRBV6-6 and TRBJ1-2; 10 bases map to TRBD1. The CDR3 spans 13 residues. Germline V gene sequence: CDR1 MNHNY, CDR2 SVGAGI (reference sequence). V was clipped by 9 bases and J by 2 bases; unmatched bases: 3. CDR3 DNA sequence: TGTGCCAGTAGACAGGGGGCCAACTATGGCTACACCTTC. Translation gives CASRQGANYGYTF.

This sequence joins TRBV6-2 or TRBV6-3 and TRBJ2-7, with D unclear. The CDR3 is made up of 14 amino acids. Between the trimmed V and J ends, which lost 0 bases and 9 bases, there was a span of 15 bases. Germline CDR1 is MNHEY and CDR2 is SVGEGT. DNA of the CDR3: TGTGCCAGCAGTTACTCTGGGCAGGTGCAGTCGCAGTACTTC. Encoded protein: CASSYSGQVQSQYF.

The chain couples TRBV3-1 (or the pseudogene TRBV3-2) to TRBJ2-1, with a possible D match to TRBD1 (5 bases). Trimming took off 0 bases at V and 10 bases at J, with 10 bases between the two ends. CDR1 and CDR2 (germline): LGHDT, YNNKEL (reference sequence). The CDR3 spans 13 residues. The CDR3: CASSQDLTAEQFF. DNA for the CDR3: TGTGCCAGCAGCCAAGATCTGACAGCGGAGCAGTTCTTC.

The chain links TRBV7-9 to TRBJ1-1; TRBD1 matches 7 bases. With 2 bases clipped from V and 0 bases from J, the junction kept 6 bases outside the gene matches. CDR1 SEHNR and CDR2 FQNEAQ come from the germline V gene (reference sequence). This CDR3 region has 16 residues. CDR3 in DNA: TGTGCCAGCAGCTTATGGCCCGGGACAGTGAACACTGAAGCTTTCTTT. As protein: CASSLWPGTVNTEAFF.

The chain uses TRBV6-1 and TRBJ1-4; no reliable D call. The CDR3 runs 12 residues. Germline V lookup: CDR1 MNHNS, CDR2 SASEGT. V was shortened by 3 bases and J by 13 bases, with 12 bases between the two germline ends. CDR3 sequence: CASSENTGRLFF. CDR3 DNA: TGTGCCAGCAGTGAGAATACCGGGAGACTGTTTTTT.